Presented here are 31 T cell receptor beta chains from one specimen sequenced in a study of shared clonotypes between healthy human individuals. Sequenced by immunoSEQ multiplex PCR; TCRdb stores in-frame clones only, minus some. The table lists 470,000 or so clones, approximately 82% of them singletons, with around 12% in the top ten. The sequencing input was PBMCs. All receptors derive from a woman in her thirties or forties in good health. Some clones in this sample may be carry-over from other donors' samples.

The CDR3 sequence: CASREQGAGNQPQHF. The CDR3 region has the DNA TGTGCCAGCAGAGAACAGGGGGCAGGTAATCAGCCCCAGCATTTT. This chain joins TRBV2 and TRBJ1-5, with TRBD1 matching 9 bases. Germline loops: CDR1 SNHLY, CDR2 FYNNEI. V gave up 6 bases and J gave up 4 bases; unmatched junction bases: 7. The length of the CDR3 is 15 residues.

V usage is TRBV6-1 and J usage is TRBJ1-5; D is ambiguous. The CDR3 is 13 residues long. Germline values: CDR1 MNHNS, CDR2 SASEGT. Trimming took 6 bases from V and 1 from J, leaving 7 bases between them. CDR3 residues: CASRTASNQPQHF. DNA for the CDR3: TGTGCCAGCAGGACGGCCAGCAATCAGCCCCAGCATTTT.

The count of this clone is one. A read error is the likely source, as a far larger clone sits one nucleotide away. A read error is likely, as this CDR3 ends without the conserved phenylalanine or tryptophan. The V call is TRBV30, the J call TRBJ2-7, with 10 bases fitting TRBD2. V shed 2 bases, J shed 4 bases, and the junction held 5 bases outside the gene matches. CDR3 length: 14 amino acids. Germline V lookup: CDR1 GTSNPN, CDR2 SVGIG (reference sequence). The CDR3 loop is CAWSRGLAIYEQYL. As DNA, the CDR3 is TGTGCCTGGAGTAGGGGACTAGCGATATACGAGCAGTACCTC.

This clone is a singleton in its sample. V and J are TRBV7-9 and TRBJ2-2; D possibly corresponds to TRBD2 (6 bases). CDR3 length: 18 residues. The V end was cut by 3 bases, the J end by 5 bases, with 22 bases between. Germline assignment: CDR1 SEHNR and CDR2 FQNEAQ (reference sequence). The CDR3 sequence is CASSFPRGGDLKTGELFF. The CDR3 region has the DNA TGTGCCAGCAGCTTCCCCCGGGGCGGGGACCTTAAAACCGGGGAGCTGTTTTTT. Filled out from reference TRBV7-9 and TRBJ2-2, the complete variable domain reads DTGVSQNPRHKITKRGQNVTFRCDPISEHNRLYWYRQTLGQGPEFLTYFQNEAQLEKSRLLSDRFSAERPKGSFSTLEIQRTEQGDSAMYLCASSFPRGGDLKTGELFFGEGSRLTVL.

The chain uses TRBV2 and TRBJ2-5; D might be TRBD2 (5 bases). The CDR3 runs to 15 residues. Germline assignment: CDR1 SNHLY and CDR2 FYNNEI. The V end lost 6 bases, the J end lost 2 bases, and 16 bases lay between the germline ends. The CDR3: CASRRSLADQETQYF. CDR3 sequence (DNA): TGTGCCAGCAGGAGGTCGCTAGCAGATCAAGAGACCCAGTACTTC.

The genes are TRBV7-3 and TRBJ2-3; 7 bases line up with TRBD1. V lost 5 bases to trimming and J lost 6 bases; unmatched junction nucleotides: 5. This CDR3 region has 13 residues. Germline CDR1 reads SGHTA; CDR2 reads FQGTGA. The CDR3 nucleotides are TGTGCCAGCAGCCCTACAGGGGTGGATACGCAGTATTTT. It yields the protein CASSPTGVDTQYF.

The rearrangement uses TRBV29-1 and TRBJ2-7, with D maybe TRBD1 (6 bases). This CDR3 spans 13 amino acids. Germline V lookup: CDR1 SQVTM, CDR2 ANQGSEA. The V and J ends lost 1 base and 8 bases respectively, with 15 bases between them. The CDR3 nucleotides are TGCAGCGTTGAAGCACAGGGTACCGGCAAGCAGTACTTC. Amino acid sequence: CSVEAQGTGKQYF.

This chain links TRBV7-9 with TRBJ1-2, with TRBD1 matching 8 bases. Per germline, CDR1 SEHNR and CDR2 FQNEAQ (reference sequence). The CDR3 length is 16 residues. V lost 1 base, J lost 3 bases, and 7 bases stayed unmatched. The DNA of the CDR3 is TGTGCCAGCAGCTTAGGGCAGGGGGCATTTTACTATGGCTACACCTTC. This sequence encodes CASSLGQGAFYYGYTF.

The chain combines TRBV5-1 with TRBJ2-1; possibly TRBD1 for D (5 bases). Germline V lookup: CDR1 SGHRS, CDR2 YFSETQ. This CDR3 comprises 13 residues. Trimming removed 4 bases from V and 5 bases from J, with 10 bases in between. In DNA form, the CDR3 reads TGCGCCAGCAGCCTGGACACTAACAATGAGCAGTTCTTC. Residues: CASSLDTNNEQFF.

The CDR3 nucleotides are TGTGCCATCAGTGAGTTTCCTAGTCCCGCCTCTGGGGCCAACGTCCTGACTTTC. It is translated as CAISEFPSPASGANVLTF. The chain joins TRBV10-3 to TRBJ2-6; no firm D call. Per germline, CDR1 ENHRY and CDR2 SYGVKD. Deletions cut 1 base from V and 0 bases from J, with 13 bases between. There are 18 residues in the CDR3.

The sample holds one count of this clone. Written as DNA, the CDR3 is TGCGCCAGCAGCCCCCTGCCTCAAGAGACCCAGTACTTC. This gives the protein CASSPLPQETQYF. The V gene is TRBV5-1, the J gene TRBJ2-5, with no clear D. Trimming took 4 bases from V and 2 from J, leaving 9 bases between them. Germline V gene lookup returns CDR1 SGHRS and CDR2 YFSETQ. The CDR3 loop spans 13 amino acids.

The genes are TRBV6-5 and TRBJ2-7; D may correspond to TRBD1 or TRBD2 (5 bases each). Trimming cost V 6 bases and J 7 bases, with 16 bases left between them. The CDR3 totals 13 residues. Germline CDR1 is MNHEY and CDR2 is SVGAGI. CDR3 sequence (DNA): TGTGCCAGCAGGAACGTCGGGGCCGGAGAGCAGTACTTC. Translating it yields CASRNVGAGEQYF.

V is TRBV28 and J is TRBJ2-1; D tentatively reads TRBD1 or TRBD2 (6 bases each). The V and J ends lost 6 bases and 7 bases respectively, with 13 bases between them. Germline CDR1 reads MDHEN; CDR2 reads SYDVKM. The CDR3 spans 13 residues. The CDR3 region has the DNA TGTGCCAGCAGAGGCGGGACACCTAATGAGCAGTTCTTC. Protein sequence: CASRGGTPNEQFF. The full variable domain, with the rest looked up from reference TRBV28 and TRBJ2-1, is DVKVTQSSRYLVKRTGEKVFLECVQDMDHENMFWYRQDPGLGLRLIYFSYDVKMKEKGDIPEGYSVSREKKERFSLILESASTNQTSMYLCASRGGTPNEQFFGPGTRLTVL.

The chain links TRBV14 to TRBJ2-7; D tentatively fits TRBD1 or TRBD2 (5 bases each). CDR1 SGHDN and CDR2 FVKESK come from the germline V gene. V gave up 4 bases and J gave up 0 bases, with 10 bases separating them. The CDR3 covers 14 residues. CDR3 residues: CASSRAGTSYEQYF. The CDR3 nucleotides are TGTGCCAGCAGCCGGGCAGGGACCTCCTACGAGCAGTACTTC.

The chain couples TRBV18 to TRBJ1-5; TRBD1 agrees at 7 bases. The CDR3 has 19 residues. Germline-derived CDR1 and CDR2 are KGHSH and LQKENI. Trimming cost V 3 bases and J 0 bases; bases outside gene matches: 14. The DNA of the CDR3 is TGTGCCAGCTCACCCACCGCGTGGACAGGCTGGCATAGCAATCAGCCCCAGCATTTT. It codes for CASSPTAWTGWHSNQPQHF. Complete variable domain (other parts from reference TRBV18 and TRBJ1-5): NAGVMQNPRHLVRRRGQEARLRCSPMKGHSHVYWYRQLPEEGLKFMVYLQKENIIDESGMPKERFSAEFPKEGPSILRIQQVVRGDSAAYFCASSPTAWTGWHSNQPQHFGDGTRLSIL.

This clone was observed a handful of times. V usage is TRBV5-1 and J usage is TRBJ2-3; D is ambiguous. Germline V gene data show CDR1 as SGHRS and CDR2 as YFSETQ. The CDR3 runs 14 residues. With 0 bases removed from V and 3 bases from J, the gap between germline ends came to 8 bases. CDR3 protein: CASSLEVETDTQYF. The CDR3 DNA sequence: TGCGCCAGCAGCTTGGAGGTAGAAACAGATACGCAGTATTTT.

This chain connects TRBV21-1 to TRBJ2-1; whether TRBD2, the table's D call, matches the DNA was not checked. TRBV21-1 is marked as a pseudogene. CDR3 length: 17 amino acids. CDR3 amino acids: CASSPPGSGPETGKQFF. The CDR3 DNA is TGTGCCAGCAGCCCCCCGGGGAGCGGGCCAGAAACGGGGAAGCAGTTCTTC.

This clone was seen once. The chain is built from TRBV7-2 and TRBJ2-7; D gene unclear. Germline V CDR1 and CDR2: SGHTA, FQGNSA. V was shortened by 1 base and J by 0 bases, with 7 bases between the two germline ends. The CDR3 extends over 14 amino acids. This CDR3 is CASSLDNASYEQYF. The DNA for the CDR3 is TGTGCCAGCAGCTTAGATAACGCCTCCTACGAGCAGTACTTC.

This clone was found many times. The chain recombines TRBV28 with TRBJ2-3; no clear D. The CDR3 length is 16 residues. Germline V lookup: CDR1 MDHEN, CDR2 SYDVKM. V gave up 3 bases and J gave up 2 bases, with 15 bases separating them. The DNA of the CDR3 is TGTGCCAGCAGTTTGAGTTTTGGGTCTCCCACAGATACGCAGTATTTT. This sequence encodes CASSLSFGSPTDTQYF.

The genes are TRBV18 and TRBJ2-2, with D tentatively TRBD1 (6 bases). Germline CDR1 KGHSH, CDR2 LQKENI. The V end was cut by 6 bases, the J end by 5 bases, with 13 bases between. The CDR3 runs to 14 residues. The CDR3 coding sequence is TGTGCCAGCTCGCCGGGACAAGAGACCGGGGAGCTGTTTTTT. Protein: CASSPGQETGELFF.

The chain has TRBV5-5 and TRBJ2-1; D may be TRBD1 or TRBD2 (5 bases each). The CDR3 is made up of 17 amino acids. V shed 3 bases and J shed 0 bases, with 16 bases lying between them. Looked up from germline, CDR1 is SGHKS and CDR2 is YYEKEE (reference sequence). The CDR3 nucleotides are TGTGCCAGCAGCTCGGACGGGTGGGACCGCTCCTACAATGAGCAGTTCTTC. As protein: CASSSDGWDRSYNEQFF.

V gene TRBV29-1 combines with J gene TRBJ2-7, with unresolved D. Germline V gene data show CDR1 as SQVTM and CDR2 as ANQGSEA. CDR3 length: 13 residues. The V end lost 5 bases, the J end lost 1 base, and 12 bases lay between the germline ends. The CDR3 coding sequence is TGCAGCGTTCGGGCCGCCGGATCCTACGAGCAGTACTTC. Translated: CSVRAAGSYEQYF.

The CDR3 region is CASSGPGTQGPFF. CDR3 bases: TGTGCCAGCAGCGGACCCGGGACCCAAGGGCCGTTCTTC. The chain combines TRBV7-6 with TRBJ2-1; D may match TRBD1 or TRBD2 (5 bases each). V lost 5 bases to trimming and J lost 15 bases, with 20 bases between them. CDR3 length equals 13 residues. Germline loops: CDR1 SGHVS, CDR2 FNYEAQ.

The gene calls are TRBV2 and TRBJ1-5; TRBD1 matches at 8 bases. Trimming took 1 base from V and 5 from J; bases not matched to a gene: 1. Per germline, CDR1 SNHLY and CDR2 FYNNEI. CDR3 length: 14 amino acids. This chain's CDR3 is CASSEGQGYQPQHF. The CDR3 bases are TGTGCCAGCAGTGAAGGACAGGGGTATCAGCCCCAGCATTTT.

The chain couples TRBV2 to TRBJ2-1; TRBD2 is a possible D gene (5 bases). The CDR3 totals 14 residues. The V and J ends lost 3 bases and 9 bases respectively, with 15 bases between them. Germline V gives CDR1 SNHLY, CDR2 FYNNEI. Written as DNA, the CDR3 is TGTGCCAGCAGTGAGCATGGCGGGTTAGGTGAGCAGTTCTTC. Protein product: CASSEHGGLGEQFF.

The chain employs TRBV9 and TRBJ2-7; D is undetermined. This CDR3 spans 16 amino acids. The V end lost 4 bases, the J end lost 1 base, and 18 bases lay between the germline ends. Per germline, CDR1 SGDLS and CDR2 YYNGEE. CDR3 in amino acids: CASSPHSFLASYEQYF. In DNA form, the CDR3 reads TGTGCCAGCAGCCCCCATTCTTTCTTGGCTTCCTACGAGCAGTACTTC.

The chain couples TRBV9 to TRBJ2-1, with 13 bases lining up with TRBD2. The V and J ends lost 4 bases and 9 bases, in that order; junction bases with no gene match: 7. Germline V gene data show CDR1 as SGDLS and CDR2 as YYNGEE. This CDR3 is 15 amino acids long. The CDR3 spells CASSIRTSGGGEQFF. The CDR3 coding sequence is TGTGCCAGCAGCATTAGGACTAGCGGGGGTGGTGAGCAGTTCTTC. The whole variable domain, remainder taken from reference TRBV9 and TRBJ2-1, is DSGVTQTPKHLITATGQRVTLRCSPRSGDLSVYWYQQSLDQGLQFLIQYYNGEERAKGNILERFSAQQFPDLHSELNLSSLELGDSALYFCASSIRTSGGGEQFFGPGTRLTVL.

This rearrangement joins TRBV11-3 to TRBJ2-1, with 13 bases matching TRBD2. The CDR3 is made up of 15 amino acids. The germline V gene has CDR1 SGHNT and CDR2 YENEEA. The J segment lost 4 bases and the V segment lost 5 bases, leaving 2 bases of the junction unmatched. The CDR3: CASSQGLAGYNEQFF. The DNA of the CDR3 is TGTGCCAGCAGCCAGGGACTAGCGGGATACAATGAGCAGTTCTTC.

This clone occurred a few times. The genes are TRBV28 and TRBJ2-5; 7 bases match TRBD1. CDR3 length: 15 residues. With V trimmed by 5 bases and J by 6 bases, 12 bases remained unmatched. Germline lookup yields CDR1 MDHEN and CDR2 SYDVKM. DNA of the CDR3: TGTGCCAGCAGTCCCCGAGGGGGCATGGTAAAGACCCAGTACTTC. Residues: CASSPRGGMVKTQYF.

This clone was recorded once. V gene TRBV19 combines with J gene TRBJ2-2, with 16 bases fitting TRBD2. CDR3 length: 18 amino acids. V gave up 2 bases and J gave up 7 bases; unmatched junction bases: 7. Germline lookup yields CDR1 LNHDA and CDR2 SQIVND (reference sequence). CDR3 sequence: CASSIRGLAGGPDGELFF. For the CDR3, the DNA is TGTGCCAGTAGTATAAGGGGACTAGCGGGAGGGCCGGACGGGGAGCTGTTTTTT.

V and J are TRBV5-4 and TRBJ2-1; TRBD2 matches at 7 bases. The trim removed 1 base at V and 5 bases at J, leaving 6 bases unmatched. Germline-derived CDR1 and CDR2 are SGHNT and YYREEE (reference sequence). CDR3 size: 15 residues. DNA for the CDR3: TGTGCCAGCAGCTTGTTCTCTAGCGGTAACAATGAGCAGTTCTTC. Its protein is CASSLFSSGNNEQFF.